A selection of T cell receptor beta chains follows, all from one sample in a study of response to subunit inactivated influenza vaccine. TCRdb used MiXCR to reprocess the RT-PCR reads, holding one entry per CDR3 protein. Of about 780,000 distinct CDR3 sequences listed, 15% to 20% are singletons. Source: PBMCs from blood, taken 4 to 6 days after vaccination. The receptors were gathered from a man aged 50-60 years who received an inactivated influenza vaccine. The CDR3 runs from the conserved cysteine through the conserved F or W. Fields, in order: V gene, D gene, J gene, clone size, CDR3 DNA, CDR3 protein. A D gene is named only where the DNA matches it firmly. Expanded clones are given a class, and other clones once, few, many or no size at all.

TRBV28	NA	TRBJ2-5	many	TGTGCCAGCAGTTCTGGGCCTCGGGAGACCCAGTACTTC	CASSSGPRETQYF
TRBV11-1	NA	TRBJ1-1	NA	TGTGCCAGCAGCCCAAAGGGAGACAGGATGGTGTCCACGAACACTGAAGCTTTCTTT	CASSPKGDRMVSTNTEAFF
TRBV7-9	TRBD2	TRBJ2-7	NA	TGTGCCAGCAGCTCCCTGACTAGCCGCTACGAGCAGTACTTC	CASSSLTSRYEQYF
TRBV6-1	TRBD2	TRBJ2-1	NA	TGTGCCAGCAGCCCCTTGCGGGGGGTAAACTACAATGAGCAGTTCTTC	CASSPLRGVNYNEQFF
TRBV7-6	NA	TRBJ2-1	NA	TGTGCCAGCAGCCTCTACCCCATGGGGAGCTACAATGAGCAGTTCTTC	CASSLYPMGSYNEQFF
TRBV4-3	TRBD2	TRBJ2-7	many	TGCGCCAGCAGCCACCGTAGCGGGAGTGCCTACGAGCAGTACTTC	CASSHRSGSAYEQYF
TRBV9	TRBD1	TRBJ1-4	NA	TGTGCCAGCAGCGCCGCGACAGGGATGGATGAAAAACTGTTTTTT	CASSAATGMDEKLFF
TRBV12-3/TRBV12-4	NA	TRBJ1-6	few	TGTGCCAGCAGTTTGAACTGGGCCGGGGGTAATTCACCCCTCCACTTT	CASSLNWAGGNSPLHF
TRBV15	NA	TRBJ2-2	few	TGTGCCACCAGCAGGGACTCCAAAACCGGGGAGCTGTTTTTT	CATSRDSKTGELFF
TRBV6-1	NA	TRBJ2-3	few	TGTGCCAGCACTCCCCCATCAGGCGGCGGGGACAGCACAGATACGCAGTATTTT	CASTPPSGGGDSTDTQYF
TRBV12-3/TRBV12-4	TRBD2	TRBJ2-3	many	TGTGCCAGCAGACTAGCGGGCACAGATACGCAGTATTTT	CASRLAGTDTQYF
TRBV5-1	TRBD1	TRBJ2-3	NA	TGCGCCAGTACCCTCTCCTCTCGGACAGGGGCAGATACGCAGTATTTT	CASTLSSRTGADTQYF
TRBV20-1	NA	TRBJ2-7	few	TGCAGTGCTCTGCCGGTCTACGAGCAGTACTTC	CSALPVYEQYF
TRBV6-1	NA	TRBJ2-3	NA	TGTGCCAGCAGCCCGCGGGTGCGCACAGATACGCAGTATTTT	CASSPRVRTDTQYF
TRBV20-1	NA	TRBJ1-4	NA	TGCAGTGCTAGAGGGCTAAATGAAAAACTGTTTTTT	CSARGLNEKLFF
TRBV3-1	TRBD1	TRBJ2-7	NA	TGTGCCAGCAGCCCCTGTAAGACAGGGTGCGAGCAGTACTTC	CASSPCKTGCEQYF
TRBV29-1	TRBD2	TRBJ2-7	few	TGCAGCGTTGAAGGTGTGCAGCGGGGAGTCTACGAGCAGTACTTC	CSVEGVQRGVYEQYF
TRBV12-3/TRBV12-4	NA	TRBJ2-7	many	TGTGCCAGCAGCCTTACCCCTTTAGGGGAGCAGTACTTC	CASSLTPLGEQYF
TRBV3-1	NA	TRBJ2-7	few	TGTGCCAGCAGCCAAGAGAACCAAGCCTACGAGCAGTACTTC	CASSQENQAYEQYF
TRBV10-1	TRBD2	TRBJ2-3	few	TGCGCCAGCAGTGAGCTGGGACTAGCGGGCTACACAGATACGCAGTATTTT	CASSELGLAGYTDTQYF
TRBV5-1	NA	TRBJ2-5	few	TGCGCCAGCAGCTTGGGGCCGGGCGCTCAAGAGACCCAGTACTTC	CASSLGPGAQETQYF
TRBV24-1	NA	TRBJ2-1	NA	TGTGCCACCAGTGTCGGGGGCACTTACAATGAGCAGTTCTTC	CATSVGGTYNEQFF
TRBV4-3	NA	TRBJ2-3	few	TGCGCCAGCAGCCAAGATCTTGTGGGGAACACAGATACGCAGTATTTT	CASSQDLVGNTDTQYF